The 11 T cell receptor beta chains listed next were all sequenced from one sample in a study of PD-L1 blockade in urothelial cancer. Some clones are missing from TCRdb's copy, which holds only in-frame ones; the method was immunoSEQ multiplex PCR. The sample consists of some 49,000 clones, roughly 85% of them appearing once. This material consisted of PBMCs, taken around atezolizumab (anti-PD-L1) treatment. These receptors all stem from a man between 60 and 75 years old with urothelial cancer.

This clone has just a few counts. The V call is TRBV30, the J call TRBJ1-1; unclear D gene. Germline V CDR1 and CDR2: GTSNPN, SVGIG (reference sequence). The V and J ends lost 4 bases and 7 bases respectively, with 13 bases between them. CDR3 length: 12 residues. The CDR3 loop reads CAWTRGMGEAFF. CDR3 sequence (DNA): TGTGCCTGGACTAGAGGGATGGGTGAAGCTTTCTTT. Complete variable domain (other parts from reference TRBV30 and TRBJ1-1): SQTIHQWPATLVQPVGSPLSLECTVEGTSNPNLYWYRQAAGRGLQLLFYSVGIGQISSEVPQNLSASRPQDRQFILSSKKLLLSDSGFYLCAWTRGMGEAFFGQGTRLTVV.

This clone was seen a single time. CDR3 amino acids: CASSLTSDEQFF. The CDR3 nucleotides are TGTGCCAGCAGTTTAACTAGTGATGAGCAGTTCTTC. The chain carries TRBV28 and TRBJ2-1; tentative D call: TRBD2 (5 bases). The CDR3 length is 12 residues. V was shortened by 2 bases and J by 8 bases, with 7 bases between the two germline ends. CDR1 is MDHEN and CDR2 is SYDVKM in the germline V gene.

The chain has TRBV11-3 and TRBJ1-3, with unresolved D. V was clipped by 5 bases and J by 6 bases, with 14 bases between them. The CDR3 runs to 14 residues. Per the germline V gene, CDR1 is SGHNT and CDR2 is YENEEA. The CDR3 region has the DNA TGTGCCAGCAGCCCGGTCGGGAGGGCAAACACCATATATTTT. Amino acids: CASSPVGRANTIYF.

The chain links TRBV25-1 to TRBJ2-1; 8 nucleotides match TRBD2. CDR1 and CDR2 (germline): MGHDK, SYGVNS. The CDR3 runs 15 residues. Trimming removed 5 bases from V and 5 bases from J; junction bases left unmatched: 8. As DNA, the CDR3 is TGTGCCAGCAGTCAACTAGCGGTTTTGGACAATGAGCAGTTCTTC. Its translation: CASSQLAVLDNEQFF.

The chain recombines TRBV29-1 with TRBJ2-7; tentatively, D is TRBD2 (5 bases). The V and J ends lost 7 bases and 1 base respectively, with 14 bases between them. The germline CDR1 and CDR2 sequences are SQVTM and ANQGSEA. This CDR3 has 13 residues. The CDR3 loop reads CSAEDWGSYEQYF. As DNA, the CDR3 is TGCAGCGCCGAGGACTGGGGATCCTACGAGCAGTACTTC.

The gene calls are TRBV19 and TRBJ2-6, with TRBD1 matching 10 bases. Germline V gene sequence: CDR1 LNHDA, CDR2 SQIVND (reference sequence). V shed 8 bases and J 2 bases; nucleotides not matched to a gene: 3. This CDR3 comprises 15 residues. The CDR3: CASSGQGAGANVLTF. CDR3 nucleotide sequence: TGTGCCAGTTCTGGACAGGGGGCTGGGGCCAACGTCCTGACTTTC.

The chain couples TRBV29-1 to TRBJ1-1; D gene unclear. CDR1 and CDR2 (germline): SQVTM, ANQGSEA. Trimming stripped 4 bases from V and 4 bases from J, with 10 bases between. There are 12 residues in the CDR3. Here the CDR3 reads CSVVETSTEAFF. The CDR3 nucleotides are TGCAGCGTTGTTGAAACGAGCACTGAAGCTTTCTTT.

The V and J genes are TRBV30 and TRBJ1-5, with 7 bases that match TRBD1. The CDR3 has 14 residues. Germline V gene data show CDR1 as GTSNPN and CDR2 as SVGIG (reference sequence). The V and J ends lost 2 bases and 4 bases, in that order; junction bases with no gene match: 5. CDR3 DNA sequence: TGTGCCTGGAGTCCTGGGACAGCTAATCAGCCCCAGCATTTT. Amino acids: CAWSPGTANQPQHF.

The J gene is TRBJ1-4, the V gene TRBV4-1, with 7 bases that match TRBD1. This CDR3 is built from 14 residues. Looked up from germline, CDR1 is MGHRA and CDR2 is YSYEKL. The ends lost 3 bases at V and 8 bases at J; junction bases unmatched: 6. The CDR3: CASSQDRSSEKLFF. The CDR3 DNA is TGCGCCAGCAGCCAGGACAGGTCCTCCGAAAAACTGTTTTTT.

V gene TRBV6-1 combines with J gene TRBJ1-2, with a weak D call TRBD1 (5 bases). From germline, CDR1 is MNHNS and CDR2 SASEGT. Trimming stripped 6 bases from V and 2 bases from J, with 16 bases between. The CDR3 spans 15 residues. CDR3 residues: CASSLLPQGNYGYTF. As DNA, the CDR3 is TGTGCCAGCAGCCTCCTACCCCAGGGAAACTATGGCTACACCTTC.

This sequence joins TRBV19 and TRBJ2-1, with TRBD2 identical over 11 bases. Trimming removed 7 bases from V and 5 bases from J; junction bases left unmatched: 7. The CDR3 sequence is 15 residues long. Germline assignment: CDR1 LNHDA and CDR2 SQIVND (reference sequence). CDR3 in amino acids: CASNTWGLADNEQFF. CDR3 sequence (DNA): TGTGCCAGTAATACCTGGGGACTAGCGGACAATGAGCAGTTCTTC.